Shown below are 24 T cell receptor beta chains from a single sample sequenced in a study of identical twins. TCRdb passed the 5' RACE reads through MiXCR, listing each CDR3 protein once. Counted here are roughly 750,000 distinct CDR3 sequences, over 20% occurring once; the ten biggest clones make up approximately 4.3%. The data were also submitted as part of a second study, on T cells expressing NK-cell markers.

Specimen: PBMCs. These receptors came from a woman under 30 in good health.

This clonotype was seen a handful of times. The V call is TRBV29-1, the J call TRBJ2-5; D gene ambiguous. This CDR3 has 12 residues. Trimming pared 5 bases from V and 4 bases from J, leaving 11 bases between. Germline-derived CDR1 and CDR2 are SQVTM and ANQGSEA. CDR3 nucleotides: TGCAGCGTTCATGGTACTGGAGAGACCCAGTACTTC. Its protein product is CSVHGTGETQYF.

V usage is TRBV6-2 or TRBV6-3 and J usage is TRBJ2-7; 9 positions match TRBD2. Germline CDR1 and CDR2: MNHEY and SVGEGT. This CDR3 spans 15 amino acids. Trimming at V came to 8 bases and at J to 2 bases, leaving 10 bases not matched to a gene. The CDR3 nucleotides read TGTGCCAGCCTTGTGATGGCTAGCGGGACCTACGAGCAGTACTTC. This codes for CASLVMASGTYEQYF.

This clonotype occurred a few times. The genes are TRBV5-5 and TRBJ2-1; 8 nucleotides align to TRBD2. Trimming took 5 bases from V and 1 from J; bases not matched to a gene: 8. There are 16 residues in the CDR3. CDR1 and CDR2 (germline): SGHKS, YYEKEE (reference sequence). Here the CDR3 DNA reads TGTGCCAGCAGTTTGACTAGCGCCAGTTCCTACAATGAGCAGTTCTTC. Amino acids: CASSLTSASSYNEQFF.

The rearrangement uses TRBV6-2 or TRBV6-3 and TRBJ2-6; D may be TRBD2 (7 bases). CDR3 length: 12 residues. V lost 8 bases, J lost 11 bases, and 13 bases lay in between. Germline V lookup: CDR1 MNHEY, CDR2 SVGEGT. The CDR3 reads CASEEGGDVLTF. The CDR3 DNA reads TGTGCCAGCGAAGAGGGGGGGGACGTCCTGACTTTC.

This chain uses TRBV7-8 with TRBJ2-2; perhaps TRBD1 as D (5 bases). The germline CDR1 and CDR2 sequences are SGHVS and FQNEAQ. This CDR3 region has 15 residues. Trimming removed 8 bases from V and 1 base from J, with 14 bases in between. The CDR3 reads CASSLRVQNTGELFF. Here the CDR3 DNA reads TGTGCCAGCTCGCTCAGGGTCCAGAACACCGGGGAGCTGTTTTTT. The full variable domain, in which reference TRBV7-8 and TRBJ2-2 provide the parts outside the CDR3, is GAGVSQSPRYKVAKRGQDVALRCDPISGHVSLFWYQQALGQGPEFLTYFQNEAQLDKSGLPSDRFFAERPEGSVSTLKIQRTQQEDSAVYLCASSLRVQNTGELFFGEGSRLTVL.

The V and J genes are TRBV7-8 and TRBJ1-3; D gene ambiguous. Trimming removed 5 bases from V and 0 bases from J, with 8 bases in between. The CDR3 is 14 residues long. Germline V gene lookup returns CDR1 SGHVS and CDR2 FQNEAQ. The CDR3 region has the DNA TGTGCCAGCAGCCGAGGTATCTCTGGAAACACCATATATTTT. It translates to CASSRGISGNTIYF.

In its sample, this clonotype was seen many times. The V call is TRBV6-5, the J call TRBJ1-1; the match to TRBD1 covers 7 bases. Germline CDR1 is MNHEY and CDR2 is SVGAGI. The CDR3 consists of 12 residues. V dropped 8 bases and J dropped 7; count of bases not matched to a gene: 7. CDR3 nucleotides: TGTGCCAGCCGGGGGGACAGAAGTGAAGCTTTCTTT. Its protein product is CASRGDRSEAFF.

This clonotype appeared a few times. CDR3 amino acids: CASSLELGEGENTEAFF. The CDR3 DNA is TGCGCCAGCAGCTTGGAGTTGGGTGAAGGGGAGAACACTGAAGCTTTCTTT. The J gene is TRBJ1-1, the V gene TRBV5-1, with D possibly TRBD1 on 5 matching bases. Trimming left V 0 bases short and J 1 base short, with 16 bases between. Germline V lookup: CDR1 SGHRS, CDR2 YFSETQ. This CDR3 contains 17 residues.

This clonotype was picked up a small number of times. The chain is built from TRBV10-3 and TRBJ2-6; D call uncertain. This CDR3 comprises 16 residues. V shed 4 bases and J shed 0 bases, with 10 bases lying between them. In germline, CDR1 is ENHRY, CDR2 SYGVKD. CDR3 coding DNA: TGTGCCATCAGTGTCCAGAGCTCCTCTGGGGCCAACGTCCTGACTTTC. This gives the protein CAISVQSSSGANVLTF.

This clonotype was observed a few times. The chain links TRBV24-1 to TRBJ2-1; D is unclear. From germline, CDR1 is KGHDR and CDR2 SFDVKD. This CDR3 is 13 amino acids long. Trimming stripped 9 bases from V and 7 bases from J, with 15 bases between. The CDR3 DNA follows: TGTGCCACCGCGGAACAGCCTAGGAATGAGCAGTTCTTC. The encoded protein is CATAEQPRNEQFF.

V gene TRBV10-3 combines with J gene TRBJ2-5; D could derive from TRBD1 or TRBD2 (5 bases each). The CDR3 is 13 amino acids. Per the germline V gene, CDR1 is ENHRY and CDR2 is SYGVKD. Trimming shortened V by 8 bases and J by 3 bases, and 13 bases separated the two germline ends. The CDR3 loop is CAIAVQGEETQYF. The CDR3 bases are TGTGCCATCGCAGTGCAGGGAGAAGAGACCCAGTACTTC.

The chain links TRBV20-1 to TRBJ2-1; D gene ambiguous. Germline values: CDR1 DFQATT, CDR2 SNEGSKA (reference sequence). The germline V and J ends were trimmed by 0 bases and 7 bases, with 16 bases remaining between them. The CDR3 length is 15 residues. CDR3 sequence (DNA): TGCAGTGCTAGAGATATTGGGTTGAATTTAAATGAGCAGTTCTTC. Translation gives CSARDIGLNLNEQFF.

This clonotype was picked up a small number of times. The CDR3, as DNA: TGCAGTGCTTCGCCTAGCGGGACTACCTACAATGAGCAGTTCTTC. Amino acids: CSASPSGTTYNEQFF. The chain joins TRBV20-1 to TRBJ2-1; TRBD2 aligns across 9 bases. The germline V gene has CDR1 DFQATT and CDR2 SNEGSKA (reference sequence). The CDR3 extends over 15 amino acids. After removal of 5 bases from V and 2 bases from J, the junction contained 7 bases not matched to a gene.

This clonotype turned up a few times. CDR3 nucleotides: TGCGCCAGCAGCTTGCTGAAGCCGAACACTGAAGCTTTCTTT. Its protein product is CASSLLKPNTEAFF. The chain carries TRBV5-1 and TRBJ1-1; D gene ambiguous. The germline gives CDR1 SGHRS, CDR2 YFSETQ. The CDR3 loop spans 14 amino acids. V was cut by 1 base and J by 1 base, with 8 bases left in between.

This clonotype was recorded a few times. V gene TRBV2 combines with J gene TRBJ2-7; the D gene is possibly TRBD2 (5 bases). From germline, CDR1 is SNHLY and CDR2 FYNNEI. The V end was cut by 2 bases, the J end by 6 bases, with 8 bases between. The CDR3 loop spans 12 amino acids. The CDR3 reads CASSEFSVEQYF. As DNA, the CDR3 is TGTGCCAGCAGTGAATTTAGCGTCGAGCAGTACTTC. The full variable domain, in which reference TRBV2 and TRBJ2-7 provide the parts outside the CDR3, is EPEVTQTPSHQVTQMGQEVILRCVPISNHLYFYWYRQILGQKVEFLVSFYNNEISEKSEIFDDQFSVERPDGSNFTLKIRSTKLEDSAMYFCASSEFSVEQYFGPGTRLTVT.

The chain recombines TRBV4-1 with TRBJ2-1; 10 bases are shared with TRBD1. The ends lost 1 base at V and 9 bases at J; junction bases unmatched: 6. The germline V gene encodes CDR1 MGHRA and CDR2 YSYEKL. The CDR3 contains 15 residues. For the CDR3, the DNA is TGCGCCAGCAGCCAAGCGGGACAGGGGATCACTGAGCAGTTCTTC. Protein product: CASSQAGQGITEQFF.

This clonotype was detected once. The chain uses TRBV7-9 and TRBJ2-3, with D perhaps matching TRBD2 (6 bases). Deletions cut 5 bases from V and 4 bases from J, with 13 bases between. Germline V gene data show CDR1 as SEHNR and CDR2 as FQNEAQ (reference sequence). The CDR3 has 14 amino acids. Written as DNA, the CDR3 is TGTGCCAGCAGCCCCAAGGAGGGTCCAGATACGCAGTATTTT. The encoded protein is CASSPKEGPDTQYF.

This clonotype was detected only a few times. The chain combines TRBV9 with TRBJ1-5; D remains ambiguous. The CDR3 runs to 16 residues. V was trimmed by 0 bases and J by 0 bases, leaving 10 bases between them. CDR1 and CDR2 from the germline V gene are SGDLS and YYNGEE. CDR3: CASSVVRSHSNQPQHF. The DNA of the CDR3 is TGTGCCAGCAGCGTAGTTAGGAGCCATAGCAATCAGCCCCAGCATTTT.

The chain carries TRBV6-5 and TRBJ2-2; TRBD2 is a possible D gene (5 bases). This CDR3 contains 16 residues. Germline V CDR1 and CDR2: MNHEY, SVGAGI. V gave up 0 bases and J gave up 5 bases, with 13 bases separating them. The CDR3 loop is CASSYSYSGGTGELFF. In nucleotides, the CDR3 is TGTGCCAGCAGTTACTCGTACAGCGGTGGTACCGGGGAGCTGTTTTTT.

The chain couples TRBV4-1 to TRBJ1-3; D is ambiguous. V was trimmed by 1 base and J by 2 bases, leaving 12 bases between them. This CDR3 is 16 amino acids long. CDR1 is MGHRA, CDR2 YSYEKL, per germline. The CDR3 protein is CASSQGRHLAGNTIYF. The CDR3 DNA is TGCGCCAGCAGCCAAGGAAGGCACCTAGCTGGAAACACCATATATTTT.

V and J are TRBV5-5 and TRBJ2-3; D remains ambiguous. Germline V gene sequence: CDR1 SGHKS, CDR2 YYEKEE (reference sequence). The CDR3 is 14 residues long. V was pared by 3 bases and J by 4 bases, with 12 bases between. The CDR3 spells CASSYPEWADTQYF. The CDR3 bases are TGTGCCAGCAGCTATCCCGAATGGGCAGATACGCAGTATTTT.

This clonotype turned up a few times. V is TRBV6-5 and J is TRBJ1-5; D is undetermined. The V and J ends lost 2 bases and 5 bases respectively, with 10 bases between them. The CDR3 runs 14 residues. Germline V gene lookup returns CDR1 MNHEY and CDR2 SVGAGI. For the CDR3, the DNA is TGTGCCAGCAGTTACATCGGAGGGCATCAGCCCCAGCATTTT. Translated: CASSYIGGHQPQHF.

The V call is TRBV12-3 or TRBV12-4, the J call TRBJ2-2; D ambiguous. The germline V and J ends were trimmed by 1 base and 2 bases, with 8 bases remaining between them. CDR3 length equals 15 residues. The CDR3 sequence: CASSLELLNTGELFF. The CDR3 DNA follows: TGTGCCAGCAGTTTAGAACTCCTTAACACCGGGGAGCTGTTTTTT.

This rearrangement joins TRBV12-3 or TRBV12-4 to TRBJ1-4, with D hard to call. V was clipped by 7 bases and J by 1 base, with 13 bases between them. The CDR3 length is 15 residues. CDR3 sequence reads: CASTRSRRTNEKLFF. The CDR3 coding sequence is TGTGCCAGCACAAGGTCCAGGAGAACTAATGAAAAACTGTTTTTT.